The text below deals with one TCR beta chain. Trimming took 3 bases from V and 8 from J, leaving 16 bases between them. Per germline, CDR1 LNHDA and CDR2 SQIVND (reference sequence). The CDR3 runs 14 residues. This sample is part of a study of OX40 agonist ivuxolimab in advanced cancers. Measured with immunoSEQ multiplex PCR; TCRdb has only the in-frame clones, and not every one. Here the sample spans some 45,000 clones, roughly 91% being singletons. The sample in question was CD4+ or CD8+ T cells sorted from blood, obtained in a trial of the OX40 agonist ivuxolimab. The TCR originated in an adult with an advanced solid tumor such as melanoma, head and neck, liver or kidney cancer. The chain couples TRBV19 to TRBJ1-2, with a tentative D call TRBD1 (5 bases). The CDR3 reads CASSISIRGDGYTF. In nucleotides, the CDR3 is TGTGCCAGTAGTATTTCGATAAGAGGGGACGGCTACACCTTC.